This record covers a single T cell receptor beta chain. Antigen: not known. The sample comes from a study of blood T cells in healthy people across ages. Study summary: Capturing about one barcoded beta molecule per two T cells was achieved by template switching.

The CDR3 sequence is 16 residues long. Germline V gives CDR1 SEHNR, CDR2 FQNEAQ (reference sequence). Losses at the gene ends were 8 bases for V and 6 bases for J; bases not matched to a gene: 18. Primed by a sample-barcoded 5' primer and a J-beta primer mix, a second PCR proceeded for roughly 6 to 12 cycles. TCRdb used MiXCR to reprocess the 5' RACE reads, holding one entry per CDR3 protein. The sample holds around 970,000 distinct CDR3 sequences, roughly 51% seen once. The study's findings and limits: Researchers judged that diversity estimates from one million T cells fell short of true values. With age, beta diversity per million T cells declined roughly linearly, significantly by 35 to 40.

The specimen sequenced was blood. This clonotype originated in a woman aged 55-70 years in good health. The V call is TRBV7-9, the J call TRBJ2-7, with 8 nucleotides matching TRBD2. The CDR3 sequence: CASGPLAGRNFREQYF. CDR3 DNA sequence: TGTGCCAGCGGGCCCTTAGCGGGAAGAAATTTTCGCGAGCAGTACTTC.